What follows are 7 T cell receptor beta chains derived from one specimen sequenced in a study of cytomegalovirus exposure and HLA in healthy donors. The PCR ran on 60 Vbeta and 13 Jbeta primers. Profiled with immunoSEQ multiplex PCR; TCRdb holds only in-frame clones, not every one. The data show approximately 120,000 clones, and the top ten clones hold 2%. Sample: PBMCs. Receptors were obtained from a woman aged 55 to 70 in good health and CMV-seronegative.

The chain has TRBV28 and TRBJ2-7; TRBD1 might be the D (5 bases). Germline values: CDR1 MDHEN, CDR2 SYDVKM. Trimming stripped 4 bases from V and 3 bases from J, with 16 bases between. This CDR3 is built from 15 residues. The CDR3 sequence: CASSSISGLGYEQYF. The CDR3 region has the DNA TGTGCCAGCAGTTCGATATCAGGGTTGGGCTACGAGCAGTACTTC.

The chain has TRBV5-5 and TRBJ2-5, with D unclear. The DNA end favors TRBJ2-7, so the J call may be wrong. Germline V CDR1 and CDR2: SGHKS, YYEKEE (reference sequence). This CDR3 has 14 residues. CDR3 amino acids: CASSFRLDTYEQYF. The CDR3 DNA sequence: TGTGCCAGCAGCTTTAGACTGGATACCTACGAGCAGTACTTC.

The chain recombines TRBV5-4 with TRBJ2-7; D is possibly TRBD2 (7 bases). The CDR3 covers 15 residues. The V end was cut by 4 bases, the J end by 2 bases, with 16 bases between. The germline gives CDR1 SGHNT, CDR2 YYREEE (reference sequence). The CDR3 here is CASSVGGRGTYEQYF. CDR3 nucleotides: TGTGCCAGCAGCGTCGGTGGGAGGGGGACCTACGAGCAGTACTTC.

The CDR3 sequence is CAWSFDRGDTEAFF. The CDR3 DNA follows: TGTGCCTGGAGTTTCGACAGGGGAGACACTGAAGCTTTCTTT. The chain recombines TRBV30 with TRBJ1-1, with 8 bases matching TRBD1. In germline, CDR1 is GTSNPN, CDR2 SVGIG (reference sequence). V lost 2 bases to trimming and J lost 3 bases; unmatched junction nucleotides: 5. This CDR3 region has 14 residues.

The rearrangement joins TRBV11-2 to TRBJ2-7; possibly TRBD1 for D (6 bases). CDR3 length equals 14 residues. Germline loops: CDR1 SGHAT, CDR2 FQNNGV. V shed 5 bases and J shed 3 bases, with 14 bases lying between them. The CDR3: CASSPRTASYEQYF. CDR3 coding DNA: TGTGCCAGCAGCCCGCGGACAGCCAGCTACGAGCAGTACTTC.

This sequence joins TRBV28 and TRBJ1-1; D not certain. The CDR3 spans 15 residues. Deletions cut 4 bases from V and 7 bases from J, with 19 bases between. CDR1 MDHEN and CDR2 SYDVKM come from the germline V gene. The CDR3 here is CASSSGGVINIEAFF. For the CDR3, the DNA is TGTGCCAGCAGTTCGGGAGGTGTGATAAATATTGAAGCTTTCTTT. The full variable domain, in which reference TRBV28 and TRBJ1-1 provide the parts outside the CDR3, is DVKVTQSSRYLVKRTGEKVFLECVQDMDHENMFWYRQDPGLGLRLIYFSYDVKMKEKGDIPEGYSVSREKKERFSLILESASTNQTSMYLCASSSGGVINIEAFFGQGTRLTVV.

This sequence joins TRBV11-2 and TRBJ1-1; 8 nucleotides align to TRBD1. After removal of 4 bases from V and 0 bases from J, the junction contained 10 bases not matched to a gene. This CDR3 has 17 residues. The V gene's germline CDR1 is SGHAT and CDR2 FQNNGV. CDR3 DNA sequence: TGTGCCAGCAGCTATCGATTATCCAGGGGGCTGAACACTGAAGCTTTCTTT. Amino acids: CASSYRLSRGLNTEAFF. The entire variable domain, with the rest obtained from reference TRBV11-2 and TRBJ1-1, is as follows: EAGVAQSPRYKIIEKRQSVAFWCNPISGHATLYWYQQILGQGPKLLIQFQNNGVVDDSQLPKDRFSAERLKGVDSTLKIQPAKLEDSAVYLCASSYRLSRGLNTEAFFGQGTRLTVV.